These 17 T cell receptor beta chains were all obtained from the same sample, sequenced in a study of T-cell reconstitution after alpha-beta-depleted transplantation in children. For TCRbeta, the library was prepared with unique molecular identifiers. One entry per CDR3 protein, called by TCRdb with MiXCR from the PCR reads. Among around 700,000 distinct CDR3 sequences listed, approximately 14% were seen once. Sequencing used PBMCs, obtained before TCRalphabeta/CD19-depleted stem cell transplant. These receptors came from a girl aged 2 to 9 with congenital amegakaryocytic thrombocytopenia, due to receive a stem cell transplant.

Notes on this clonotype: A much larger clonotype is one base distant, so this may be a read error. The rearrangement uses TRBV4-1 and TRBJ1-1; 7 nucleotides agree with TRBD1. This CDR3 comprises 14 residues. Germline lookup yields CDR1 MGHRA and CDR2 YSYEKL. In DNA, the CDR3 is TGCGCCAGCAGCCAACAGACAGGGAACACTGACGCTTTCTTT. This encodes CASSQQTGNTDAFF.

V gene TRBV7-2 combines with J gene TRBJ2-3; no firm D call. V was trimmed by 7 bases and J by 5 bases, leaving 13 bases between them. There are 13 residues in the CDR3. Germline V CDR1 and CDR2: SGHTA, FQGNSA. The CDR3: CASTIQGLDTQYF. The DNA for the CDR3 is TGTGCCAGCACAATACAAGGGTTAGATACGCAGTATTTT.

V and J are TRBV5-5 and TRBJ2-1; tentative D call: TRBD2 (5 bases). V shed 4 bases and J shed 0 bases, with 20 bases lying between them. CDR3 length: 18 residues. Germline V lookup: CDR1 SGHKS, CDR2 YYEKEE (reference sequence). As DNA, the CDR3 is TGTGCCAGCAGCGCCCTGGCGGGTGGGCCCTTCTCCTACAATGAGCAGTTCTTC. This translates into CASSALAGGPFSYNEQFF.

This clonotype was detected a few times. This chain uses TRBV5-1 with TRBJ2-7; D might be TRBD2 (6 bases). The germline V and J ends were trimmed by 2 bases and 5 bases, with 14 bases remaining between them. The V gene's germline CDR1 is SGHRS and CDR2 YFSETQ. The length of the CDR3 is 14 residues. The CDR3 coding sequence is TGCGCCAGCAGCTTCGGGGGTTTCGATGACGAGCAGTACTTC. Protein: CASSFGGFDDEQYF.

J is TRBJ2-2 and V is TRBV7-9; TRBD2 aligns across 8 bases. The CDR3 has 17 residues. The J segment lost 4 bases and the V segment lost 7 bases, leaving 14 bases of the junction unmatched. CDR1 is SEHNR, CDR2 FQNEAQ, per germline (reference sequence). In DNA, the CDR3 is TGTGCCAGCACCTTGGGGATGACGGGAGGGCCCACCGGGGAGCTGTTTTTT. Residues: CASTLGMTGGPTGELFF.

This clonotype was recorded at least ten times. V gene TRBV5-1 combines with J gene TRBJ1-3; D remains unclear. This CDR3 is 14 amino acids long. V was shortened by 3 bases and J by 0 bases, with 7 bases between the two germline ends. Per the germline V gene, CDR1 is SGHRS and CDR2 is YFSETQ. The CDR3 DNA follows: TGCGCCAGCAGCTCAGGAGACTCTGGAAACACCATATATTTT. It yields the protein CASSSGDSGNTIYF.

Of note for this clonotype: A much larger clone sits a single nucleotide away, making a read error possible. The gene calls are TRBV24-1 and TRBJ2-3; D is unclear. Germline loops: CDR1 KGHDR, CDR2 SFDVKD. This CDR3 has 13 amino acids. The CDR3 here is CATRAWGSDTQSF. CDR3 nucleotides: TGTGCCACCAGAGCTTGGGGTTCCGATACGCAGTCTTTT.

The CDR3 DNA reads as TGCAGTGCTAGCCTGGACTGGCTGTCTCATGAGCAGTTCTTC. This translates into CSASLDWLSHEQFF. The rearrangement joins TRBV20-1 to TRBJ2-1, with a weak D call TRBD2 (5 bases). V lost 3 bases and J lost 8, with 17 bases in between. Germline V gives CDR1 DFQATT, CDR2 SNEGSKA (reference sequence). The CDR3 length is 14 residues.

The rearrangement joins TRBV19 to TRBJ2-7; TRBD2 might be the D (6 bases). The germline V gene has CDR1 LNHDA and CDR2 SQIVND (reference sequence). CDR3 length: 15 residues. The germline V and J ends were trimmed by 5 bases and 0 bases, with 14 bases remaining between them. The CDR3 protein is CASSFTTGSSYEQYF. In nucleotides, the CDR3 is TGTGCCAGTAGTTTCACCACCGGGAGCTCCTACGAGCAGTACTTC. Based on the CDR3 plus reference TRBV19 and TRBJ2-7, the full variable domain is DGGITQSPKYLFRKEGQNVTLSCEQNLNHDAMYWYRQDPGQGLRLIYYSQIVNDFQKGDIAEGYSVSREKKESFPLTVTSAQKNPTAFYLCASSFTTGSSYEQYFGPGTRLTVT.

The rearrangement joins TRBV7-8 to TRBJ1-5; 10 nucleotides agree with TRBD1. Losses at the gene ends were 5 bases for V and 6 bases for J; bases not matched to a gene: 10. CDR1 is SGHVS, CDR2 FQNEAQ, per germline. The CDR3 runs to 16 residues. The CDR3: CASSPSGQGRGQPQHF. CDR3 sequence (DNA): TGTGCCAGCAGCCCATCGGGACAGGGGAGGGGTCAGCCCCAGCATTTT.

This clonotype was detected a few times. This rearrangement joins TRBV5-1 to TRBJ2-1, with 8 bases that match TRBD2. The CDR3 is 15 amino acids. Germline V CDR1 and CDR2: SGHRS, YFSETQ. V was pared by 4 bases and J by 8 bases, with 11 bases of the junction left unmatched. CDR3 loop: CASSMTGTSFDEQFF. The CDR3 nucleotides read TGCGCCAGCAGCATGACCGGGACTAGTTTCGATGAGCAGTTCTTC.

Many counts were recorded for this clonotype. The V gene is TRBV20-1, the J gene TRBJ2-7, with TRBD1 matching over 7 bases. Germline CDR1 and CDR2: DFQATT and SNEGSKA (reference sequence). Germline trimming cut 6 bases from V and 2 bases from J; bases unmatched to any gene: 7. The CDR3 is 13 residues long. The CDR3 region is CSALTGSAYEQYF. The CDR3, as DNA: TGCAGTGCCCTGACAGGGAGCGCCTACGAGCAGTACTTC.

Written as DNA, the CDR3 is TGTGCCAGCAGCCAAGATTCCGAACTAGGAGATGAGACCCAGTACTTC. It encodes CASSQDSELGDETQYF. This chain uses TRBV3-1 with TRBJ2-5; D is possibly TRBD2 (5 bases). This CDR3 is 16 amino acids long. V lost 0 bases and J 5 bases, leaving 16 bases between the germline ends. CDR1 and CDR2 from the germline V gene are LGHDT and YNNKEL (reference sequence).

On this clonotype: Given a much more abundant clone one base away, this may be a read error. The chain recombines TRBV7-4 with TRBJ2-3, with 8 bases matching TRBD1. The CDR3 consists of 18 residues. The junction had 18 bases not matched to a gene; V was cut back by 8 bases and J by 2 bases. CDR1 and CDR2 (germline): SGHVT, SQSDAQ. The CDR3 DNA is TGTGCCAGCTGCCTTCGCGTCCGGGACAGGAGGTCCACAGATACGCAGTATTTT. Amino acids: CASCLRVRDRRSTDTQYF.

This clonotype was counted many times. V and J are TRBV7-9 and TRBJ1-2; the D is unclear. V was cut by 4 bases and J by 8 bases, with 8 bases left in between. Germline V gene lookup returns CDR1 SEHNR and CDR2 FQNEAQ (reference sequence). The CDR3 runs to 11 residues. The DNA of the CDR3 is TGTGCCAGCAGCTCCTCGGAGGGCTACACCTTC. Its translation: CASSSSEGYTF. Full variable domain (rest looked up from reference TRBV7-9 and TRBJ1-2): DTGVSQNPRHKITKRGQNVTFRCDPISEHNRLYWYRQTLGQGPEFLTYFQNEAQLEKSRLLSDRFSAERPKGSFSTLEIQRTEQGDSAMYLCASSSSEGYTFGSGTRLTVV.

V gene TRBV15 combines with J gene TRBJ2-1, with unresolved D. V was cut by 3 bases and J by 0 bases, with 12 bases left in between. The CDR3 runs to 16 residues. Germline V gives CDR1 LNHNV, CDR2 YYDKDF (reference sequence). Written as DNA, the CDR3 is TGTGCCACCAGCAGTCGTGTGCCCCGCTCCTACAATGAGCAGTTCTTC. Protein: CATSSRVPRSYNEQFF.

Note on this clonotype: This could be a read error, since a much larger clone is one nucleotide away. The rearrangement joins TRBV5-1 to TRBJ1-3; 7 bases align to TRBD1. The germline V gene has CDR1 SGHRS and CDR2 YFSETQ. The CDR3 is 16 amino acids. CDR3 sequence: CASSLSGDSSVNTIYF. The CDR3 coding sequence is TGCGCCAGCAGCTTGTCAGGGGACAGTTCTGTAAACACCATATATTTT.